Each of the 3 T cell receptor beta chains below was sequenced from the same sample in a study of identical twins. Each CDR3 protein is one row after TCRdb ran MiXCR on the 5' RACE reads. The table shows approximately 210,000 distinct CDR3 sequences, with less than 9.5% occurring only once. Sample: memory (CD45RO+) T cells sorted from blood. Receptors were obtained from a woman between 18 and 30 years old in good health.

The chain has TRBV6-5 and TRBJ1-1; 9 nucleotides align to TRBD1. The CDR3 is made up of 15 amino acids. Germline V gene lookup returns CDR1 MNHEY and CDR2 SVGAGI. The V gene end was trimmed by 2 bases and the J gene end by 6 bases; junction bases not matched to a gene: 7. CDR3 bases: TGTGCCAGCAGTTACCGGGACAGGGTAATTGCTGAAGCTTTCTTT. Translated, it gives CASSYRDRVIAEAFF.

The rearrangement links TRBV6-1 to TRBJ2-3; weak D call: TRBD2 (7 bases). The V gene lost 4 bases and the J gene lost 4 bases, with 18 bases spanning the gap. The CDR3 has 16 amino acids. Germline CDR1 is MNHNS and CDR2 is SASEGT. CDR3: CASSGLGAGASDTQYF. The CDR3, as DNA: TGTGCCAGCAGTGGCTTGGGGGCGGGGGCATCAGATACGCAGTATTTT.

In its sample, this clonotype was seen many times. The V gene is TRBV7-2, the J gene TRBJ2-7, with 9 bases lining up with TRBD2. CDR3 length: 16 residues. The V and J ends lost 1 base and 0 bases, in that order; junction bases with no gene match: 4. The V gene's germline CDR1 is SGHTA and CDR2 FQGNSA. CDR3 nucleotide sequence: TGTGCCAGCAGCTTAGGGCTAGCGGGGAGCTCCTACGAGCAGTACTTC. This encodes CASSLGLAGSSYEQYF.